Sequencing of this T cell receptor beta chain was carried out in a study of control samples from healthy donors and cancer patients. This CDR3 contains 14 residues. V was shortened by 2 bases and J by 2 bases, with 10 bases between the two germline ends. Germline V gene sequence: CDR1 SGHAT, CDR2 FQNNGV. The table came from immunoSEQ multiplex PCR; TCRdb's copy has only in-frame clones and leaves some out. The sample yields roughly 100,000 clones, approximately 92% seen once. What was sequenced was blood. This clonotype was sampled from a human donor in good health. The donor label of this sample is uncertain. The J gene is TRBJ2-7, the V gene TRBV11-2, with a possible D match to TRBD1 (7 bases). Written as DNA, the CDR3 is TGTGCCAGCAGCTTACAGGGGGGCACCTACGAGCAGTACTTC. Protein sequence: CASSLQGGTYEQYF. Drawing the rest from reference TRBV11-2 and TRBJ2-7, the complete variable domain is EAGVAQSPRYKIIEKRQSVAFWCNPISGHATLYWYQQILGQGPKLLIQFQNNGVVDDSQLPKDRFSAERLKGVDSTLKIQPAKLEDSAVYLCASSLQGGTYEQYFGPGTRLTVT.